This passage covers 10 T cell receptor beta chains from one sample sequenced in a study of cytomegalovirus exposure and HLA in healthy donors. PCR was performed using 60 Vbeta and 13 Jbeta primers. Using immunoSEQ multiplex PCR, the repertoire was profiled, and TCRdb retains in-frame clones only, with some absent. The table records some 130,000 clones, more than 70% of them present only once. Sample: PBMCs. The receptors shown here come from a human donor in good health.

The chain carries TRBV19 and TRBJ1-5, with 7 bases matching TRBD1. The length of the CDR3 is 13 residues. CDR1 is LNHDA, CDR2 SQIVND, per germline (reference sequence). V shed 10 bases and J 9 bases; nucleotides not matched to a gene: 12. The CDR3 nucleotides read TGTGCCACCATACAGGGGCGGCACGGGCCCCAGCATTTT. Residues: CATIQGRHGPQHF.

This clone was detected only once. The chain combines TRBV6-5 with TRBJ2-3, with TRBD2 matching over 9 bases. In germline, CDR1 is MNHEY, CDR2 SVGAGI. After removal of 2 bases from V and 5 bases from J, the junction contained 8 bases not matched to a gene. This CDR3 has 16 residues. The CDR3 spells CASSYGIAGVRDTQYF. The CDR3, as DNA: TGTGCCAGCAGTTACGGAATAGCGGGGGTTCGAGATACGCAGTATTTT.

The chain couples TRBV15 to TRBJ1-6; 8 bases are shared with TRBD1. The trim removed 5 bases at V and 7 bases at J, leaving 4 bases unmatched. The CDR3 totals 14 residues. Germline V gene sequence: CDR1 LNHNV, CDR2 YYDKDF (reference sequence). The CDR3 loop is CATSATGVNSPLHF. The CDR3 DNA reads TGTGCCACCAGCGCGACAGGGGTCAATTCACCCCTCCACTTT.

Here the CDR3 reads CASSRQGSGNTIYF. The DNA for the CDR3 is TGTGCCAGCAGCCGACAGGGTTCTGGAAACACCATATATTTT. V is TRBV7-9 and J is TRBJ1-3, with 7 bases aligning to TRBD1. V shed 5 bases and J 1 base; nucleotides not matched to a gene: 2. Per the germline V gene, CDR1 is SEHNR and CDR2 is FQNEAQ (reference sequence). This CDR3 comprises 14 residues.

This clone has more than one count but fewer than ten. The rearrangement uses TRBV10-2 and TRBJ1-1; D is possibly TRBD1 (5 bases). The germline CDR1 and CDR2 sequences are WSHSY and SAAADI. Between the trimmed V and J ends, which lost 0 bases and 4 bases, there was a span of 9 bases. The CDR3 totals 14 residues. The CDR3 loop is CASSESGGRTEAFF. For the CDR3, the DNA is TGCGCCAGCAGTGAGTCGGGGGGTCGCACTGAAGCTTTCTTT.

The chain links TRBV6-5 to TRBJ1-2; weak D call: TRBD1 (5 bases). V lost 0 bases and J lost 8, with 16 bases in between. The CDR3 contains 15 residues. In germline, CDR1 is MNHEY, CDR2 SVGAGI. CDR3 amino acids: CASSYSRTPLTGYTF. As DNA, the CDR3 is TGTGCCAGCAGTTACTCCCGGACACCACTCACCGGCTACACCTTC.

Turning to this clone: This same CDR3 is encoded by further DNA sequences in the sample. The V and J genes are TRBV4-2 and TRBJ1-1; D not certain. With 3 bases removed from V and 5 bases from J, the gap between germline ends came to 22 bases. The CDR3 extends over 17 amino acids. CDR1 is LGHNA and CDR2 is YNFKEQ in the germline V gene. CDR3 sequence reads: CASSQEPPQTWATEAFF. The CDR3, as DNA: TGTGCCAGCAGCCAGGAACCCCCCCAAACTTGGGCTACTGAAGCTTTCTTT.

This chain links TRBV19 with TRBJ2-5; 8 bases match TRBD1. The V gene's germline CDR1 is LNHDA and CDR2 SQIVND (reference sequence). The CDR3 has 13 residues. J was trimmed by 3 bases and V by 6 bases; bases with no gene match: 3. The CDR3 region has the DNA TGTGCCAGTAGGGGGACAGGAGAAGAGACCCAGTACTTC. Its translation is CASRGTGEETQYF.

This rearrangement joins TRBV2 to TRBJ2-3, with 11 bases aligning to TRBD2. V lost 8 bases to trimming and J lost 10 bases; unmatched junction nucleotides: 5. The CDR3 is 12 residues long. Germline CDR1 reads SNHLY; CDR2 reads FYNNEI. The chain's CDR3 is CASHRLAGPQYF. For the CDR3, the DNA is TGTGCCAGCCACAGACTAGCGGGGCCGCAGTATTTT.

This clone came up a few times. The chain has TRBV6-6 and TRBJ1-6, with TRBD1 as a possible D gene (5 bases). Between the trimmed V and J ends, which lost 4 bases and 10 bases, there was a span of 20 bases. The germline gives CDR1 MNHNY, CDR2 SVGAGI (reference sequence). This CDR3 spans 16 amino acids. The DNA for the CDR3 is TGTGCCAGCAGTTCTCCGCCCGGACAAACTCTATCACCCCTCCACTTT. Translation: CASSSPPGQTLSPLHF.